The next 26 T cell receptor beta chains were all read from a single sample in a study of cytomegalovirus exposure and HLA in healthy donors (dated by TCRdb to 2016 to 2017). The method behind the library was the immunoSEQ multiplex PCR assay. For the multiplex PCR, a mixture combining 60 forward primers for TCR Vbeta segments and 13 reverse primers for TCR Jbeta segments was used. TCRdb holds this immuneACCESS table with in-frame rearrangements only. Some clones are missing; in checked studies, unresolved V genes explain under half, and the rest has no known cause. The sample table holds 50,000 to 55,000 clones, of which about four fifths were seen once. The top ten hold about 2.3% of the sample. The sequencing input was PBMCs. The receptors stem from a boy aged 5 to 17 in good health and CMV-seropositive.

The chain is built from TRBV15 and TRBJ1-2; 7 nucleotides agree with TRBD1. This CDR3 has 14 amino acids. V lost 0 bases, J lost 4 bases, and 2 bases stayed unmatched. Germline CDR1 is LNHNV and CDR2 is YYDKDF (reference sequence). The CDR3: CATSREAGGYGYTF. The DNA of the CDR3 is TGTGCCACCAGCAGAGAGGCAGGGGGCTATGGCTACACCTTC.

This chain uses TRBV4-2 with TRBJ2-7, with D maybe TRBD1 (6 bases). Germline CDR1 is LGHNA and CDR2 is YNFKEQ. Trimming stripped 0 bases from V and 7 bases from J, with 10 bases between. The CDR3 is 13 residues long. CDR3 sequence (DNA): TGTGCCAGCAGCCAAGATCAGGGGAGAGAGCAGTACTTC. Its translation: CASSQDQGREQYF.

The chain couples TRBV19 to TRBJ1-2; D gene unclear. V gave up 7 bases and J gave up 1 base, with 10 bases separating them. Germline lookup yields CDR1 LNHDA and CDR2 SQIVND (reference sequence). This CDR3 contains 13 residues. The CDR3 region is CASTEEINYGYTF. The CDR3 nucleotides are TGTGCCAGTACAGAGGAGATTAACTATGGCTACACCTTC.

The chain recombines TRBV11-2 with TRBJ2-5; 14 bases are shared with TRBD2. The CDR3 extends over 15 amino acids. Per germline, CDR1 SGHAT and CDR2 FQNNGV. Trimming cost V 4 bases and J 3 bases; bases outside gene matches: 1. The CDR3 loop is CASSSGLAGEETQYF. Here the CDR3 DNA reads TGTGCCAGCAGCTCGGGACTAGCGGGGGAAGAGACCCAGTACTTC.

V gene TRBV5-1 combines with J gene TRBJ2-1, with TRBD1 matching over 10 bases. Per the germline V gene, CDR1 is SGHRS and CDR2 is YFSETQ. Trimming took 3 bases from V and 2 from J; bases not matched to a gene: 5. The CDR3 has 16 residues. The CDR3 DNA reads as TGCGCCAGCAGCTCTGCAGGACAGGGGGCCTACAATGAGCAGTTCTTC. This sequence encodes CASSSAGQGAYNEQFF.

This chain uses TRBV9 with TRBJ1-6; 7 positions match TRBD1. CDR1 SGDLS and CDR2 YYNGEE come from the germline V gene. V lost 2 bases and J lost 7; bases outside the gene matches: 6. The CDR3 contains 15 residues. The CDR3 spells CASSVTGFENSPLHF. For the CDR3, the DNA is TGTGCCAGCAGCGTGACAGGGTTTGAGAATTCACCCCTCCACTTT.

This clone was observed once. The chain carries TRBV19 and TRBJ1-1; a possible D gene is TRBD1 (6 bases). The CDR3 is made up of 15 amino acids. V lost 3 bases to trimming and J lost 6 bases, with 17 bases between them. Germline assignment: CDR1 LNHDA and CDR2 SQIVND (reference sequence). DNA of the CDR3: TGTGCCAGTAGTATGCGCTACAGGGAAATTCCTGAAGCTTTCTTT. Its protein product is CASSMRYREIPEAFF.

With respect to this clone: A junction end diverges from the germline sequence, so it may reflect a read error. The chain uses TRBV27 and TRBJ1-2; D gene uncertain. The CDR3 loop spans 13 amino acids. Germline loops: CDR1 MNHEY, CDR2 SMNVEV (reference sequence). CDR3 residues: CASSNLTSYDYTF. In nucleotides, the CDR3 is TGTGCCAGCAGCAATCTCACGAGCTATGACTACACCTTC.

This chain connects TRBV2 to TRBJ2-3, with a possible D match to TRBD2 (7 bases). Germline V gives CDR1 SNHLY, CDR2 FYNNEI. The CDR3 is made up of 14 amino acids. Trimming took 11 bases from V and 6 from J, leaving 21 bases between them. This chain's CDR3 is CAGTRGGLGDTQYF. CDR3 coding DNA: TGTGCCGGTACTAGGGGGGGCCTAGGGGATACGCAGTATTTT. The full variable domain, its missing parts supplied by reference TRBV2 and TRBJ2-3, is EPEVTQTPSHQVTQMGQEVILRCVPISNHLYFYWYRQILGQKVEFLVSFYNNEISEKSEIFDDQFSVERPDGSNFTLKIRSTKLEDSAMYFCAGTRGGLGDTQYFGPGTRLTVL.

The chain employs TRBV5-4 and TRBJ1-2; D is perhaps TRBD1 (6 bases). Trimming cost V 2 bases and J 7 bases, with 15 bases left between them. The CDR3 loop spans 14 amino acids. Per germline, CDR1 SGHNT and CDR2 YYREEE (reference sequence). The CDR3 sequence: CASSFHRALGGYTF. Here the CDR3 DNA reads TGTGCCAGCAGCTTCCACAGGGCCCTGGGTGGCTACACCTTC.

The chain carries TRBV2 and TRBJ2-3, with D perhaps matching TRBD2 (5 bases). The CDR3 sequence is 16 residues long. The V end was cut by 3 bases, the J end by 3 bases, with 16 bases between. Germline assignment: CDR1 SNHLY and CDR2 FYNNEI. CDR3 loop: CASSEFLGSSTDTQYF. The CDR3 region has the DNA TGTGCCAGCAGTGAGTTCCTGGGGAGTTCTACAGATACGCAGTATTTT. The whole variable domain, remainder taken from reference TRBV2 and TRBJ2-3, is EPEVTQTPSHQVTQMGQEVILRCVPISNHLYFYWYRQILGQKVEFLVSFYNNEISEKSEIFDDQFSVERPDGSNFTLKIRSTKLEDSAMYFCASSEFLGSSTDTQYFGPGTRLTVL.

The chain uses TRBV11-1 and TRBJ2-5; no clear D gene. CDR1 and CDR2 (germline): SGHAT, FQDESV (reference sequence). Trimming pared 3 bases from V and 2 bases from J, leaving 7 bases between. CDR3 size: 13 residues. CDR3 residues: CASSFYRQETQYF. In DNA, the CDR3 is TGTGCCAGCAGCTTTTACAGACAAGAGACCCAGTACTTC.

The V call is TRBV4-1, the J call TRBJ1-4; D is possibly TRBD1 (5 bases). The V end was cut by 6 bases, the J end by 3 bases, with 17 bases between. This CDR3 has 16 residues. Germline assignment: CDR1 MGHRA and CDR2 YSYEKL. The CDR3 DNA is TGCGCCAGCAGGTTAGGGGTCGGCGCCGCTAATGAAAAACTGTTTTTT. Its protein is CASRLGVGAANEKLFF.

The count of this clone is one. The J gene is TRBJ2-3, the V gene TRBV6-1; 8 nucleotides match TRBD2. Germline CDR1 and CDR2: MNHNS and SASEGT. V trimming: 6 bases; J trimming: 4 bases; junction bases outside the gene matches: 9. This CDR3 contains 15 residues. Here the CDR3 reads CASRAGLASSDTQYF. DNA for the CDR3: TGTGCCAGCAGGGCCGGACTAGCCTCCTCAGATACGCAGTATTTT.

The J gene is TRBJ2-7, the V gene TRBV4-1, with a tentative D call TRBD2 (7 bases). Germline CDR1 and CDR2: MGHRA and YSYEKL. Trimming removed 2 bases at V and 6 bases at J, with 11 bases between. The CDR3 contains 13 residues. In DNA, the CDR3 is TGCGCCAGCAGCCAAATCGGGGGGCTCGAGCAGTACTTC. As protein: CASSQIGGLEQYF.

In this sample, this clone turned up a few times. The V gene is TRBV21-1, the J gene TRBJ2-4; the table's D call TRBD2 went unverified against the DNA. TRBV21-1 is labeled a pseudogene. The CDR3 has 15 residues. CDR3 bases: TGTGCCAGAGAGCTATCAAGCGGCCCGGGATGCATTCAGTACTTC. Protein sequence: CARELSSGPGCIQYF.

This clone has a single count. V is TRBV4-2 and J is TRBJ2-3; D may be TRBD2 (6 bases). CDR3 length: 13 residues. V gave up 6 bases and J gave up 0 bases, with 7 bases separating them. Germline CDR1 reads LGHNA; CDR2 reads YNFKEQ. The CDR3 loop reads CASREGSTDTQYF. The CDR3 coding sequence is TGTGCCAGCAGGGAGGGGAGCACAGATACGCAGTATTTT.

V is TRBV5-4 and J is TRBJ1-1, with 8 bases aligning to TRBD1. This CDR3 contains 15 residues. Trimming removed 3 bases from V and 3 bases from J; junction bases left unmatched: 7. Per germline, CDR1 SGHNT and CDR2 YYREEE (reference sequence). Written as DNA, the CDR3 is TGTGCCAGCAGCTGGGGCCACAGGGGGTACACTGAAGCTTTCTTT. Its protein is CASSWGHRGYTEAFF.

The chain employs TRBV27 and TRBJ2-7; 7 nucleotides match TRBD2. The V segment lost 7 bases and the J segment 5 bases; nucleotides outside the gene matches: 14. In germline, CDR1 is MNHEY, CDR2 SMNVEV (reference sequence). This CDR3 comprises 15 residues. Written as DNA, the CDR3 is TGTGCCAGCAACTCGGGGGGAGGACGGTCGGACGAGCAGTACTTC. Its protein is CASNSGGGRSDEQYF.

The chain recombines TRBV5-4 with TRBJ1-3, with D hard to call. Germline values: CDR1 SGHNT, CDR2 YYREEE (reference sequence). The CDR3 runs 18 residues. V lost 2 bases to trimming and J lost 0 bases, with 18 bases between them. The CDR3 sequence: CASSFQESTPLSGNTIYF. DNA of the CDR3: TGTGCCAGCAGCTTCCAGGAATCGACACCGCTCTCTGGAAACACCATATATTTT.

CDR3 amino acids: CASSFPGTYEQYF. CDR3 sequence (DNA): TGTGCCAGCAGCTTCCCAGGGACCTACGAGCAGTACTTC. This sequence joins TRBV5-6 and TRBJ2-7, with a possible D match to TRBD1 (5 bases). The CDR3 totals 13 residues. CDR1 is SGHDT, CDR2 YYEEEE, per germline. Trimming stripped 2 bases from V and 2 bases from J, with 8 bases between.

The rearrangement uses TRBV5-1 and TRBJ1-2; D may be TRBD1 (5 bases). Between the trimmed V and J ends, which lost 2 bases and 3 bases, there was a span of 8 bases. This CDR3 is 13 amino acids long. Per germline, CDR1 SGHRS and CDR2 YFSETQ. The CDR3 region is CASSFGGDYGYTF. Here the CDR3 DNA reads TGCGCCAGCAGCTTTGGGGGGGACTATGGCTACACCTTC.

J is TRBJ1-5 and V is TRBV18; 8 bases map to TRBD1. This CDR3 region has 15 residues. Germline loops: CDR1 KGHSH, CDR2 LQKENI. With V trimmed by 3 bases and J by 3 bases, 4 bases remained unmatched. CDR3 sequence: CASSPGQASNQPQHF. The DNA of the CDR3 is TGTGCCAGCTCACCGGGACAGGCCTCCAATCAGCCCCAGCATTTT.

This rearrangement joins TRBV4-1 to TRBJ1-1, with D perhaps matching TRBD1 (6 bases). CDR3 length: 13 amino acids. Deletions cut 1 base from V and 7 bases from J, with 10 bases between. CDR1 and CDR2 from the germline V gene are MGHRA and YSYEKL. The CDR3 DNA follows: TGCGCCAGCAGCCAAGTATCAGGGGATGAAGCTTTCTTT. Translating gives CASSQVSGDEAFF.

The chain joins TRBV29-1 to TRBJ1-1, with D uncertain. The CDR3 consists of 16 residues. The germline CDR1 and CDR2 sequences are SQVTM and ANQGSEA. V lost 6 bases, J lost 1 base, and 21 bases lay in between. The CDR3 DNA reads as TGCAGCGTACCGAGGGCATCCGAATGGCGGAACACTGAAGCTTTCTTT. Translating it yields CSVPRASEWRNTEAFF.

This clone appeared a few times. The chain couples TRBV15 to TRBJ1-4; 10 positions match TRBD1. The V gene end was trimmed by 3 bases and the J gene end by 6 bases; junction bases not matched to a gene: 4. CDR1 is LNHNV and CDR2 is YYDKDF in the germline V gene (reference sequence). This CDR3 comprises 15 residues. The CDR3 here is CATSRWTGGDEKLFF. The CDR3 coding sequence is TGTGCCACCAGCAGGTGGACAGGGGGAGATGAAAAACTGTTTTTT.